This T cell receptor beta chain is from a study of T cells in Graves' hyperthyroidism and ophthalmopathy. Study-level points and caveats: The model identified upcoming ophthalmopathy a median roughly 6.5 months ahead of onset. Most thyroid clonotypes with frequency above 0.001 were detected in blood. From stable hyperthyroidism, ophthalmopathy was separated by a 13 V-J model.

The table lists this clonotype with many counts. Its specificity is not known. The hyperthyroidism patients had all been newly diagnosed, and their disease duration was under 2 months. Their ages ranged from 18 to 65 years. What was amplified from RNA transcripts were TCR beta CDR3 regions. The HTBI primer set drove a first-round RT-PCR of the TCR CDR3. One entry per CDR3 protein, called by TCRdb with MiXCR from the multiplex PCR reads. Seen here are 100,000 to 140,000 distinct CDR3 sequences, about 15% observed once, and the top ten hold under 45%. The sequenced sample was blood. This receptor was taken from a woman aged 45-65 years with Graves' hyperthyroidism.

The CDR3 DNA is TGTGCCAGCAAGAACGCTGGGACCCGAAGGTATGGCTACACCTTC. Translation gives CASKNAGTRRYGYTF. The chain links TRBV28 to TRBJ1-2; the D gene is possibly TRBD1 (5 bases). In germline, CDR1 is MDHEN, CDR2 SYDVKM. Trimming removed 7 bases at V and 5 bases at J, with 20 bases between. This CDR3 is 15 amino acids long.